This T cell receptor beta chain stems from a study of T cell responses to AZD1222 COVID-19 vaccine. Study-wide background: Analyses pooled second doses at about 4 or about 12 weeks.

Sequencing was performed with immunoSEQ multiplex PCR; in TCRdb, only in-frame clones are kept and a portion is missing. The sample carries about 83,000 clones, 80% to 90% recorded once. Study results and limitations: Nearly half of the spike-specific TCRs reportedly recognize variant regions that carry no mutations.

Regarding this clone: The antigen is unknown.

The germline V gene encodes CDR1 MGHRA and CDR2 YSYEKL. The CDR3 extends over 14 amino acids. The V end was cut by 1 base, the J end by 1 base, with 7 bases between. The chain employs TRBV4-1 and TRBJ1-1; D is uncertain. The TCR was taken from an adult in good health. The starting material was peripheral blood, obtained on day 0 of AZD1222 vaccination. The CDR3 region has the DNA TGCGCCAGCAGCCAAGTCGCGAGGAACACTGAAGCTTTCTTT. Protein sequence: CASSQVARNTEAFF.